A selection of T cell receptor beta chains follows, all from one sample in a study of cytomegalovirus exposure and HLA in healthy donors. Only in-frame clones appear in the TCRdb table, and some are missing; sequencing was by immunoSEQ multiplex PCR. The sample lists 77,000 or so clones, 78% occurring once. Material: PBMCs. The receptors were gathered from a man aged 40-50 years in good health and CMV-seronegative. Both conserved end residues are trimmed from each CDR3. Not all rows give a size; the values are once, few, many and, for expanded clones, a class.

cdr3_aa: ASRPGVAGVGEQF; j_call: TRBJ2-1; v_call: TRBV25-1; clone_size: few
cdr3_aa: ASRVGGGGGNTIY; j_call: TRBJ1-3; v_call: TRBV6-1; clone_size: once
cdr3_aa: ASSGAVENNEQF; j_call: TRBJ2-1; v_call: TRBV7-2; clone_size: NA
cdr3_aa: ASSFHGGRNQETQY; j_call: TRBJ2-5; v_call: TRBV7-2; clone_size: NA
cdr3_aa: ASREGHAGSGNTIY; j_call: TRBJ1-3; v_call: TRBV6-1; clone_size: NA
cdr3_aa: ASSVAQAADTQY; j_call: TRBJ2-3; v_call: TRBV9; clone_size: NA
cdr3_aa: ASVGSNIQY; j_call: TRBJ2-4; v_call: TRBV28; clone_size: NA
cdr3_aa: ASSEGGANTGELF; j_call: TRBJ2-2; v_call: TRBV10-1; clone_size: NA
cdr3_aa: ASTAGWGGELF; j_call: TRBJ2-2; v_call: TRBV27; clone_size: NA
cdr3_aa: ASSKDYTSTDTQY; j_call: TRBJ2-3; v_call: TRBV7-2; clone_size: NA
cdr3_aa: ASSSSGRASDEQY; j_call: TRBJ2-7; v_call: TRBV7-9; clone_size: once
cdr3_aa: ASSPNRERLF; j_call: TRBJ1-4; v_call: TRBV4-2; clone_size: NA
cdr3_aa: ASSPLSPGANVLT; j_call: TRBJ2-6; v_call: TRBV5-6; clone_size: NA
cdr3_aa: ASSPSGRVREQY; j_call: NA; v_call: TRBV28; clone_size: NA
cdr3_aa: ASSESRGETQY; j_call: TRBJ2-5; v_call: TRBV6-1; clone_size: NA
cdr3_aa: ASSDWGDSNQPQH; j_call: TRBJ1-5; v_call: TRBV2; clone_size: few
cdr3_aa: SVRYNEQF; j_call: TRBJ2-1; v_call: TRBV20-1; clone_size: NA
cdr3_aa: ASTGNSSFQQF; j_call: TRBJ2-1; v_call: TRBV9; clone_size: NA
cdr3_aa: AIGSGDSYNEQF; j_call: TRBJ2-1; v_call: TRBV10-2; clone_size: NA
cdr3_aa: TSSLMTGRPSGSPLH; j_call: TRBJ1-6; v_call: TRBV7-9; clone_size: NA
cdr3_aa: ASSEGLAGSYEQY; j_call: TRBJ2-7; v_call: TRBV11-2; clone_size: NA
cdr3_aa: ASRSEIKNIQY; j_call: TRBJ2-4; v_call: TRBV19; clone_size: NA
cdr3_aa: ASSLPRGQGDQPQH; j_call: TRBJ1-5; v_call: TRBV6-6; clone_size: NA
cdr3_aa: ASSLQGASYNEQF; j_call: TRBJ2-1; v_call: TRBV5-1; clone_size: NA
cdr3_aa: ASSRGQRIQPQH; j_call: TRBJ1-5; v_call: TRBV2; clone_size: NA
cdr3_aa: ASSHGGSNQPQH; j_call: TRBJ1-5; v_call: TRBV28; clone_size: NA
cdr3_aa: ANPPGQDYGYT; j_call: TRBJ1-2; v_call: TRBV27; clone_size: NA
cdr3_aa: ASSAQGFSSGNTIY; j_call: TRBJ1-3; v_call: TRBV9; clone_size: NA
cdr3_aa: ASSQDGQGEDTQY; j_call: TRBJ2-3; v_call: TRBV4-2; clone_size: NA
cdr3_aa: ASSQDSNGRGWAEAF; j_call: TRBJ1-1; v_call: TRBV4-2; clone_size: NA
cdr3_aa: ASKAAGTDEF; j_call: TRBJ2-1; v_call: TRBV2; clone_size: NA
cdr3_aa: AGGDPGGETQY; j_call: TRBJ2-5; v_call: TRBV2; clone_size: NA
cdr3_aa: ASSPGQGGEKLF; j_call: TRBJ1-4; v_call: TRBV19; clone_size: NA
cdr3_aa: ASSPDSPYEQY; j_call: TRBJ2-7; v_call: TRBV6-5; clone_size: NA
cdr3_aa: ASSSSGRVSYEQY; j_call: TRBJ2-7; v_call: TRBV6-1; clone_size: NA
cdr3_aa: ASSSSSGRIADTQY; j_call: TRBJ2-3; v_call: TRBV28; clone_size: NA
cdr3_aa: ASKLSGSHYGYT; j_call: TRBJ1-2; v_call: TRBV28; clone_size: NA
cdr3_aa: ASSVSGTRTSGANGLT; j_call: TRBJ2-6; v_call: TRBV2; clone_size: NA
cdr3_aa: ASSSGQLDEQY; j_call: TRBJ2-7; v_call: TRBV28; clone_size: once
cdr3_aa: SASPGQGWTEAF; j_call: TRBJ1-1; v_call: TRBV29-1; clone_size: NA
cdr3_aa: SVVQGINSPLH; j_call: TRBJ1-6; v_call: TRBV29-1; clone_size: NA
cdr3_aa: ASSSASGYEQY; j_call: TRBJ2-7; v_call: TRBV5-6; clone_size: NA
cdr3_aa: ASSSHGRRNTEAF; j_call: TRBJ1-1; v_call: TRBV6-6; clone_size: NA
cdr3_aa: ASSHQGNEQF; j_call: TRBJ2-1; v_call: TRBV5-1; clone_size: NA
cdr3_aa: ASSPAGGYYGYT; j_call: TRBJ1-2; v_call: TRBV7-6; clone_size: once
cdr3_aa: ASSLGRAKAGGYT; j_call: TRBJ1-2; v_call: TRBV5-5; clone_size: NA
cdr3_aa: ASSLEAGFTDTQY; j_call: TRBJ2-3; v_call: TRBV5-1; clone_size: NA
cdr3_aa: ASSPGQGAGTGELF; j_call: TRBJ2-2; v_call: TRBV28; clone_size: NA
cdr3_aa: ASSKVDRYSNQPQH; j_call: TRBJ1-5; v_call: TRBV21-1; clone_size: NA
cdr3_aa: ASSPISEGGELF; j_call: TRBJ2-2; v_call: TRBV18; clone_size: NA